The 25 T cell receptor beta chains in this list originate from one sample, sequenced in a study of shared clonotypes between healthy human individuals. Terminally differentiated effector memory CD45RA+ cells were left out of the naive CD8 fraction, which was CD45RO-negative and positively selected for CCR7. Generated by immunoSEQ multiplex PCR, the TCRdb table keeps only in-frame clones and is missing some. The profile shows 660,000 or so clones, about 96% of them singletons. The sequenced sample was naive CD8+ T cells sorted from blood. These receptors were taken from a woman in her twenties or thirties in good health.

For the CDR3, the DNA is TGTGCCAGCAGCGACGACAGGGTAGAGGATGGCTACACCTTC. Translated: CASSDDRVEDGYTF. The V call is TRBV9, the J call TRBJ1-2; 7 positions match TRBD1. Losses at the gene ends were 3 bases for V and 6 bases for J; bases not matched to a gene: 8. CDR1 and CDR2 from the germline V gene are SGDLS and YYNGEE. This CDR3 is built from 14 residues.

V usage is TRBV28 and J usage is TRBJ2-3; D remains unclear. Germline assignment: CDR1 MDHEN and CDR2 SYDVKM. Trimming shortened V by 6 bases and J by 4 bases, and 20 bases separated the two germline ends. The CDR3 runs 16 residues. In nucleotides, the CDR3 is TGTGCCAGCAGACCCCGCTTGCAGACTTGGGCAGATACGCAGTATTTT. It specifies CASRPRLQTWADTQYF.

The genes are TRBV19 and TRBJ2-3; TRBD2 is a possible D gene (5 bases). This CDR3 has 15 residues. Trimming took off 6 bases at V and 1 base at J, with 14 bases between the two ends. CDR1 LNHDA and CDR2 SQIVND come from the germline V gene (reference sequence). CDR3 loop: CASSAEGPGTDTQYF. In DNA form, the CDR3 reads TGTGCCAGTAGCGCCGAGGGTCCAGGCACAGATACGCAGTATTTT.

V is TRBV2 and J is TRBJ2-5; possible D gene TRBD1, 5 bases. CDR3 length: 13 residues. Germline assignment: CDR1 SNHLY and CDR2 FYNNEI. V was pared by 7 bases and J by 5 bases, with 14 bases between. CDR3: CASIFPGRETQYF. CDR3 nucleotide sequence: TGTGCCAGCATATTTCCAGGGCGGGAGACCCAGTACTTC.

V is TRBV4-2 and J is TRBJ2-5; D perhaps matches TRBD2 (6 bases). The last part of the DNA fits TRBJ2-7 better; the J call may be wrong. In germline, CDR1 is LGHNA, CDR2 YNFKEQ. The CDR3 length is 14 residues. For the CDR3, the DNA is TGTGCCAGCAGCCAAGGGATAAGCGGGTACGAGCAGTACTTC. Protein product: CASSQGISGYEQYF.

The chain is built from TRBV6-5 and TRBJ2-1; 8 bases fit TRBD2. The V gene end was trimmed by 10 bases and the J gene end by 9 bases; junction bases not matched to a gene: 14. Germline V gives CDR1 MNHEY, CDR2 SVGAGI. The CDR3 runs 14 residues. This CDR3 reads CATGLAGDRIEQFF. The DNA for the CDR3 is TGTGCCACGGGGCTAGCGGGTGACCGGATTGAGCAGTTCTTC.

This chain links TRBV4-1 with TRBJ1-4; 10 nucleotides line up with TRBD1. V trimming: 1 base; J trimming: 5 bases; junction bases outside the gene matches: 1. Germline CDR1 is MGHRA and CDR2 is YSYEKL. The CDR3 is made up of 15 amino acids. CDR3 sequence: CASSQGQGANEKLFF. The CDR3 nucleotides are TGCGCCAGCAGCCAAGGACAGGGGGCAAATGAAAAACTGTTTTTT.

The gene calls are TRBV5-1 and TRBJ2-7; 8 nucleotides align to TRBD2. The V segment lost 4 bases and the J segment 5 bases; nucleotides outside the gene matches: 14. The CDR3 consists of 16 residues. Per the germline V gene, CDR1 is SGHRS and CDR2 is YFSETQ. The CDR3 DNA follows: TGCGCCAGCAGCCCCTCTCCAGCGGGAGCTTTCCACGAGCAGTACTTC. Its protein product is CASSPSPAGAFHEQYF. Looking up the rest from reference TRBV5-1 and TRBJ2-7 gives the full variable domain: KAGVTQTPRYLIKTRGQQVTLSCSPISGHRSVSWYQQTPGQGLQFLFEYFSETQRNKGNFPGRFSGRQFSNSRSEMNVSTLELGDSALYLCASSPSPAGAFHEQYFGPGTRLTVT.

This clone was detected once. In DNA form, the CDR3 reads TGTGCCAGTAGCCGATGGGACAGGGGACGGAATGAGCAGTTCTTC. Its protein product is CASSRWDRGRNEQFF. The chain employs TRBV19 and TRBJ2-1; 10 nucleotides match TRBD1. Germline V gene data show CDR1 as LNHDA and CDR2 as SQIVND (reference sequence). The CDR3 length is 15 residues. J was trimmed by 7 bases and V by 6 bases; bases with no gene match: 9.

This chain uses TRBV6-5 with TRBJ2-2; no clear D gene. CDR3 length equals 13 residues. Trimming removed 2 bases at V and 6 bases at J, with 7 bases between. Germline CDR1 MNHEY, CDR2 SVGAGI. Here the CDR3 reads CASSYGFPGELFF. In DNA, the CDR3 is TGTGCCAGCAGTTACGGATTCCCCGGGGAGCTGTTTTTT.

The chain is built from TRBV7-9 and TRBJ1-3, with unresolved D. The CDR3 is 16 residues long. Germline lookup yields CDR1 SEHNR and CDR2 FQNEAQ (reference sequence). The V end lost 5 bases, the J end lost 5 bases, and 19 bases lay between the germline ends. The CDR3 here is CASSHRAEPNRNTIYF. The CDR3 DNA reads as TGTGCCAGCAGCCATAGGGCTGAGCCTAATAGAAACACCATATATTTT.

The rearrangement links TRBV5-6 to TRBJ2-5; weak D call: TRBD2 (6 bases). The end of the DNA aligns better with TRBJ2-7, so the J call may be wrong. The length of the CDR3 is 12 residues. Per germline, CDR1 SGHDT and CDR2 YYEEEE. CDR3 DNA sequence: TGTGCCAGCAGCGAGGGACTCTACGAGCAGTACTTC. It specifies CASSEGLYEQYF.

The J gene is TRBJ2-7, the V gene TRBV5-5; 9 nucleotides agree with TRBD1. This CDR3 is 15 amino acids long. V gave up 4 bases and J gave up 2 bases; unmatched junction bases: 7. Germline V gene lookup returns CDR1 SGHKS and CDR2 YYEKEE (reference sequence). The DNA for the CDR3 is TGTGCCAGCAGCGGACGGGACAGGGCCACCTACGAGCAGTACTTC. Translated: CASSGRDRATYEQYF. Full variable domain (rest looked up from reference TRBV5-5 and TRBJ2-7): DAGVTQSPTHLIKTRGQQVTLRCSPISGHKSVSWYQQVLGQGPQFIFQYYEKEERGRGNFPDRFSARQFPNYSSELNVNALLLGDSALYLCASSGRDRATYEQYFGPGTRLTVT.

The gene calls are TRBV28 and TRBJ2-1; D unclear. V was pared by 3 bases and J by 12 bases, with 15 bases between. The CDR3 consists of 13 residues. Germline V gene data show CDR1 as MDHEN and CDR2 as SYDVKM. CDR3 DNA: TGTGCCAGCAGTTTCAACACCCTTGATGGGCAGTTCTTC. This sequence encodes CASSFNTLDGQFF.

The genes are TRBV27 and TRBJ2-5, with 7 bases lining up with TRBD1. In germline, CDR1 is MNHEY, CDR2 SMNVEV (reference sequence). CDR3 length: 13 residues. The V and J ends lost 6 bases and 9 bases, in that order; junction bases with no gene match: 10. The CDR3 nucleotides are TGTGCCAGCAGCCCGGGACAGTCTATGGCCCAGTACTTC. Amino acids: CASSPGQSMAQYF.

The chain has TRBV6-1 and TRBJ2-7; D may correspond to TRBD1 or TRBD2 (5 bases each). The CDR3 extends over 15 amino acids. CDR1 is MNHNS and CDR2 is SASEGT in the germline V gene. V lost 8 bases to trimming and J lost 0 bases, with 17 bases between them. The CDR3 sequence: CASSGRLLTSYEQYF. The CDR3 coding sequence is TGTGCCAGCTCGGGACGCCTCTTGACCTCCTACGAGCAGTACTTC.

The V gene is TRBV7-9, the J gene TRBJ2-7; D perhaps matches TRBD1 (6 bases). V was cut by 5 bases and J by 2 bases, with 10 bases left in between. The V gene's germline CDR1 is SEHNR and CDR2 FQNEAQ (reference sequence). The CDR3 totals 13 residues. The DNA for the CDR3 is TGTGCCAGCAGCATGGGACACACCTACGAGCAGTACTTC. Translated, it gives CASSMGHTYEQYF.

The gene calls are TRBV6-5 and TRBJ2-1, with a weak D call TRBD2 (6 bases). CDR1 and CDR2 from the germline V gene are MNHEY and SVGAGI. V lost 2 bases to trimming and J lost 8 bases, with 7 bases between them. The CDR3 runs 12 residues. This CDR3 reads CASSYGGHEQFF. CDR3 bases: TGTGCCAGCAGTTACGGAGGGCATGAGCAGTTCTTC.

CDR3 nucleotide sequence: TGTGCCAGCAGCGGTAGCGGGAGAGTTAGCGACGAGCAGTACTTC. It codes for CASSGSGRVSDEQYF. The chain carries TRBV9 and TRBJ2-7, with 9 bases matching TRBD2. V shed 3 bases, J shed 5 bases, and the junction held 9 bases outside the gene matches. CDR3 length equals 15 residues. Looked up from germline, CDR1 is SGDLS and CDR2 is YYNGEE.

The chain employs TRBV4-1 and TRBJ2-1; 14 bases are shared with TRBD2. Germline CDR1 is MGHRA and CDR2 is YSYEKL. J gave up 10 bases and V 4 bases, and 9 bases lay outside the gene matches. CDR3 length: 16 residues. The CDR3 region is CASSPGTSGRAIEQFF. For the CDR3, the DNA is TGCGCCAGCAGCCCCGGGACTAGCGGGAGAGCGATCGAGCAGTTCTTC.

The rearrangement links TRBV27 to TRBJ2-1; D is uncertain. V was trimmed by 6 bases and J by 1 base, leaving 13 bases between them. Per germline, CDR1 MNHEY and CDR2 SMNVEV (reference sequence). The CDR3 sequence is 15 residues long. CDR3 sequence reads: CASRGLGKSYNEQFF. The CDR3 coding sequence is TGTGCCAGCAGAGGGCTAGGAAAGTCCTACAATGAGCAGTTCTTC.

This rearrangement joins TRBV7-2 to TRBJ1-1; D is unresolved. The V gene lost 1 base and the J gene lost 7 bases, with 10 bases spanning the gap. Looked up from germline, CDR1 is SGHTA and CDR2 is FQGNSA. This CDR3 is 13 amino acids long. The DNA of the CDR3 is TGTGCCAGCAGCTTAGGAACGGGAGTTGAAGCTTTCTTT. As protein: CASSLGTGVEAFF.

The chain's CDR3 is CASSLGALSYEQYF. In nucleotides, the CDR3 is TGCGCCAGCAGCTTGGGGGCTCTGTCCTACGAGCAGTACTTC. The chain links TRBV5-1 to TRBJ2-7; D ambiguous. Trimming took 0 bases from V and 1 from J, leaving 8 bases between them. The length of the CDR3 is 14 residues. The germline V gene has CDR1 SGHRS and CDR2 YFSETQ. Full variable domain (remainder filled in from reference TRBV5-1 and TRBJ2-7): KAGVTQTPRYLIKTRGQQVTLSCSPISGHRSVSWYQQTPGQGLQFLFEYFSETQRNKGNFPGRFSGRQFSNSRSEMNVSTLELGDSALYLCASSLGALSYEQYFGPGTRLTVT.

This clone was detected only a few times. The CDR3 DNA follows: TGCGCCAGTCTAACAGGGAACACCGGGGAGCTGTTTTTT. This gives the protein CASLTGNTGELFF. The chain joins TRBV10-2 to TRBJ2-2, with a tentative D call TRBD1 (5 bases). CDR3 length equals 13 residues. Per germline, CDR1 WSHSY and CDR2 SAAADI. V shed 9 bases and J shed 1 base, with 9 bases lying between them.

The chain recombines TRBV28 with TRBJ2-3, with 9 bases identical to TRBD2. Germline-derived CDR1 and CDR2 are MDHEN and SYDVKM. This CDR3 region has 14 residues. J gave up 6 bases and V 2 bases, and 3 bases lay outside the gene matches. The CDR3 DNA reads TGTGCCAGCAGTTTAGCGGGGGGGGCGGATACGCAGTATTTT. This encodes CASSLAGGADTQYF.